This T cell receptor (beta chain) is from a study of siplizumab effects on memory and regulatory T cells. Points from the study as a whole: A significant reduction in alloreactive sequences traceable to unstimulated CD4+ memory cells was produced by siplizumab. Sequences below about 10^-5 frequency were poorly captured, limiting mapping of alloreactive clones.

The data were produced by immunoSEQ multiplex PCR, yet TCRdb's version contains in-frame clones alone and is incomplete. Counted here are around 100,000 clones, about 94% occurring once; the ten biggest clones make up roughly 1.3%. The V gene's germline CDR1 is LGHNA and CDR2 YNFKEQ. The CDR3 covers 15 residues. Trimming took off 1 base at V and 3 bases at J, with 9 bases between the two ends. About this clone: Its antigen is still unknown.

Sample: non-Treg CD4+ T cells sorted from blood. V and J are TRBV4-2 and TRBJ1-4, with unresolved D. This sequence originates from a human donor in good health. The CDR3 sequence: CASSQAAASNEKLFF. In DNA, the CDR3 is TGTGCCAGCAGCCAAGCGGCGGCCTCTAATGAAAAACTGTTTTTT.